This T cell receptor (beta chain) is drawn from a study of blood T cell repertoires in COVID-19. Study-wide context: PBMCs, B-cell-depleted T cells, or T cells provided the cDNA or gDNA that made up the material.

As processed by the authors: For nucleated cells, counts were estimated from reference gene primer amplification. Some clones are missing from TCRdb's copy, which holds only in-frame ones; the method was immunoSEQ multiplex PCR. The D gene and trimming were derived from the DNA, and the V and J assignments and clone size from that table. The profile covers hundreds of thousands of clones, with more than 85% appearing a single time and roughly 1% taken by the ten largest. Sequenced sample: PBMCs or T cells enriched from blood (not recorded which). The clonotype was recovered from a woman aged 30 to 39 who had recovered from COVID-19.

CDR3 protein: CASSSYRGQGLTEAFF. The CDR3, as DNA: TGTGCCAGCAGTTCCTATAGGGGACAGGGACTCACTGAAGCTTTCTTT. V and J are TRBV6-5 and TRBJ1-1, with 9 bases lining up with TRBD1. The V gene end was trimmed by 4 bases and the J gene end by 4 bases; junction bases not matched to a gene: 10. This CDR3 has 16 residues. Per germline, CDR1 MNHEY and CDR2 SVGAGI.